This T cell receptor (beta chain) was recorded in a study of T cell responses to AZD1222 COVID-19 vaccine. Study-level background: Second-dose intervals of approximately 4 or approximately 12 weeks were pooled.

The CDR3 has 13 residues. Trimming took 6 bases from V and 5 from J, leaving 13 bases between them. Worth noting for this clone: The antigen is not known.

Study results and caveats: Reports say nearly half of spike-specific TCRs go after unmutated variant regions. Spike-specific TCRs gained breadth and depth after people received two AZD1222 doses. Every sample of the repertoires postdated the peak T cell response.

Data came from immunoSEQ multiplex PCR; TCRdb stores just in-frame clones and leaves some out. The sample carries about 70,000 clones, 85% recorded once. This specimen was peripheral blood, taken on day 0 of AZD1222 vaccination. This TCR derives from an adult in good health. This chain joins TRBV12-3 or TRBV12-4 and TRBJ2-5; D might be TRBD2 (7 bases). The CDR3 nucleotides read TGTGCCAGCAGACCTCGGGGGGCGGAGACCCAGTACTTC. This codes for CASRPRGAETQYF.